This note documents a single T cell receptor (beta chain) sequence. What it recognizes is unknown. In the library, unique molecular identifiers were attached to individual cDNA molecules. TCRdb independently ran MiXCR on the RACE reads; one entry per CDR3 protein. In the table there are roughly 200,000 distinct CDR3 sequences, approximately 20% of which are singletons. This sample is drawn from a study of human T cells and chemical hapten exposure. Time point noted: patch test 1, 2 weeks after DPC sensitization. Indicated treatment: therapeutic diphenylcyclopropenone sensitization with weekly scalp DPC. Whole-study findings and limits: Versus controls, expanded TCRs had significantly more large CDR3 similarity clusters.

This CDR3 is built from 12 residues. Germline CDR1 SGHRS, CDR2 YFSETQ. Trimming removed 6 bases at V and 6 bases at J, with 12 bases between. The sequencing here drew on whole blood, taken in connection with sensitization to the hapten diphenylcyclopropenone (DPC). This chain joins TRBV5-1 and TRBJ1-2; D may be TRBD1 (6 bases). The source of this sequence is a woman aged 45-65 years with alopecia areata. Some clones in this sample may be carry-over from other donors' samples. Here the CDR3 reads CASTLGGDGYTF. As DNA, the CDR3 is TGCGCCAGCACTCTAGGGGGAGATGGCTACACCTTC.